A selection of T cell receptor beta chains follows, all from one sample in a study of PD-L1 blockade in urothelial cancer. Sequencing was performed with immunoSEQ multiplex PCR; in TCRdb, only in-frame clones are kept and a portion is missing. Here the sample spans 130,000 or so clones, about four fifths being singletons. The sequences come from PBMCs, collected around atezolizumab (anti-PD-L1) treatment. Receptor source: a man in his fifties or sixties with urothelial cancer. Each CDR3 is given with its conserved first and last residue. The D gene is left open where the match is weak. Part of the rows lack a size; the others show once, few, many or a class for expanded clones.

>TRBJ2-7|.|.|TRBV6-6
TGTGCCAGCAGTACAGGGATTGGCGAGCAGTACTTC
CASSTGIGEQYF
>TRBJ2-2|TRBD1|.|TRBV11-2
TGTGCCAGCAGCTTAGAAGTCGGGACAGTCCCCGGGGAGCTGTTTTTT
CASSLEVGTVPGELFF
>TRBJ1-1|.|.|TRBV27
TGTGCCAGCAGTTTACGGTTTAGAATGAACACTGAAGCTTTCTTT
CASSLRFRMNTEAFF
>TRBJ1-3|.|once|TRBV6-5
TGTGCCAGCAGTTACTCTCCAGGCTCTGGAAACACCATATATTTT
CASSYSPGSGNTIYF
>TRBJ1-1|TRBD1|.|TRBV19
TGTGCCAGTAGTACTAGACCAGGGGGTCTTGAAGCTTTCTTT
CASSTRPGGLEAFF
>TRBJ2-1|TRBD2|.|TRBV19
TGTGCCAGTAGCCGGCGGGAGGGCAACAATGAGCAGTTCTTC
CASSRREGNNEQFF
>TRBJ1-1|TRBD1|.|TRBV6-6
TGTGCCAGCAGGGAACAGGGGTTGGGGACTGAAGCTTTCTTT
CASREQGLGTEAFF
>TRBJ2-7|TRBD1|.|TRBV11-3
TGTGCCAGCAGCCCCGGGACAGGGGGCTCCTACGAGCAGTACTTC
CASSPGTGGSYEQYF
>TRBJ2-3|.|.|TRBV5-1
TGCGCCAGCAGCTTGGCCGGTGACTACACAGATACGCAGTATTTT
CASSLAGDYTDTQYF
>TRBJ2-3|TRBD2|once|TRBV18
TGTGCCAGCTCACCTTCTAGCGGGAGAGGGGCAGATACGCAGTATTTT
CASSPSSGRGADTQYF
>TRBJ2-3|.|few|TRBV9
TGTGCCAGCAGCCCCGGACAGAGAACAGATACGCAGTATTTT
CASSPGQRTDTQYF
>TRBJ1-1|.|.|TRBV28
TGTGCCAGCAGCCACGGGGGGGGCCAGGCTTTCTTT
CASSHGGGQAFF
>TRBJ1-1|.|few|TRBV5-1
TGCGCCAGCAAGGGAGAGACTGAAGCTTTCTTT
CASKGETEAFF
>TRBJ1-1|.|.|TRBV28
TGTGCCAGCAGTGGTGGCCTCGCGAACACTGAAGCTTTCTTT
CASSGGLANTEAFF
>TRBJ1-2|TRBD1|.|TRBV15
TGTGCCACCAGCAGCAGCAGGGGGTTTAACTATGGCTACACCTTC
CATSSSRGFNYGYTF
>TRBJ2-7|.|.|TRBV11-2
TGTGCCAGCAGCCCGGTTGCCCCGGGAGTACCGTACGAGCAGTACTTC
CASSPVAPGVPYEQYF
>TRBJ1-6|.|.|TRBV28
TGTGCCAGCAGTCCCCCGGACGGAGCTGGGGAGATCTCCCTCCACTTT
CASSPPDGAGEISLHF
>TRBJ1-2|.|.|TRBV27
TGTGCCAGCAGTCCGAAGCCGGGGGGGATCTATGGCTACACCTTC
CASSPKPGGIYGYTF
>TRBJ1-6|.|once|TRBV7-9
TGTGCCAGCAGCCATACAGGGAAGAATTCACCCCTCCACTTT
CASSHTGKNSPLHF
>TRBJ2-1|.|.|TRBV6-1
TGTGCCAGCAGTGGTCGCGGGACCTACAATGAGCAGTTCTTC
CASSGRGTYNEQFF
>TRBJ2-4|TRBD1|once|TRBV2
TGTGCCAGCATCAGAAGGGGGCGAGAGACCAAAAACATTCAGTACTTC
CASIRRGRETKNIQYF
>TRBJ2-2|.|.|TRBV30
TGTGCCTGGAGTGTAGGGGTCACCGGGGAGCTGTTTTTT
CAWSVGVTGELFF
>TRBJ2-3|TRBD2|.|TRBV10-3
TGTGCCATCAGACCGGGACTAGCGGGAAGCACAGATACGCAGTATTTT
CAIRPGLAGSTDTQYF
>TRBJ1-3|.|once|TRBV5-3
TGTGCCAGAAGCCCTAAAGGGACTGATGGAAACACCATATATTTT
CARSPKGTDGNTIYF
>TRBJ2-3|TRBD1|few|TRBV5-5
TGTGCCAGCAGCGACTTACAGGGGCGGACAGATACGCAGTATTTT
CASSDLQGRTDTQYF
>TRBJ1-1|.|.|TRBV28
TGTGCCAGCAGTGCTAGACAGAGGAACACTGAAGCTTTCTTT
CASSARQRNTEAFF
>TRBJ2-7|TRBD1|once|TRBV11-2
TGTGCCAGCAGCTTAGGATTACCCGGGACAGCCTACGAGCAGTACTTC
CASSLGLPGTAYEQYF
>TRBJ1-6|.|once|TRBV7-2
TGTGCCAGCAGCTTAGCGGGGAGAGATTCACCCCTCCACTTT
CASSLAGRDSPLHF
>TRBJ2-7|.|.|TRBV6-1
TGTGCCAGCACCGACAGGGGGACTAGCTCCTACGAGCAGTACTTC
CASTDRGTSSYEQYF
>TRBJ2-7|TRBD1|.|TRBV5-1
TGCGCCAGCAGACCGGGACAGGGGTTTGACGAGCAGTACTTC
CASRPGQGFDEQYF
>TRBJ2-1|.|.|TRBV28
TGTGCCAGCAGTTTTGGGTCCAGGCGCAATGAGCAGTTCTTC
CASSFGSRRNEQFF
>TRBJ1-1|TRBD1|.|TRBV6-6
TGTGCCAGCATCCGGGACAGGGAAGTCAGTGAAGCTTTCTTT
CASIRDREVSEAFF
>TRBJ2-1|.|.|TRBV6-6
TGTGCCAGCAGTTATAACAGGGAGCAGTTCTTC
CASSYNREQFF
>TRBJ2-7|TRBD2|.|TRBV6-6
TGTGCCAGCAGCCAGCGGGAGGGTGCCGCCGAGCAGTACTTC
CASSQREGAAEQYF
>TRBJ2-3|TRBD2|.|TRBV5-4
TGTGCCAGCATCCCTGGTGGGACTAGCGGAAGCACAGATACGCAGTATTTT
CASIPGGTSGSTDTQYF
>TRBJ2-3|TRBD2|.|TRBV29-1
TGCAGCGTTGAAATTAGCGGGAGGCGAAATACGCAGTATTTT
CSVEISGRRNTQYF
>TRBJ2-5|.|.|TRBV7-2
TGTGCCAGCAGCCGGATACGGGGACAAGAGACCCAGTACTTC
CASSRIRGQETQYF
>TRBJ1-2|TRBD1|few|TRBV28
TGTGCCGTCCCGACCCCGGGACAGGGTTTATATGGCTACACCTTC
CAVPTPGQGLYGYTF
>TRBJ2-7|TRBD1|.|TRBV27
TGTGCCAGCAGTTTGAGGGGGCCGTCAGAGCAGTACTTC
CASSLRGPSEQYF
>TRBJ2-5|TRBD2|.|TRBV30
TGTGCCTGGAATTTAGCGGGAGGGCAAGAGACCCAGTACTTC
CAWNLAGGQETQYF
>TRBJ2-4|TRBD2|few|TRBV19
TGTGCCAGTAGCCCCGCGGCGGGAGGGGAAAACATTCAGTACTTC
CASSPAAGGENIQYF